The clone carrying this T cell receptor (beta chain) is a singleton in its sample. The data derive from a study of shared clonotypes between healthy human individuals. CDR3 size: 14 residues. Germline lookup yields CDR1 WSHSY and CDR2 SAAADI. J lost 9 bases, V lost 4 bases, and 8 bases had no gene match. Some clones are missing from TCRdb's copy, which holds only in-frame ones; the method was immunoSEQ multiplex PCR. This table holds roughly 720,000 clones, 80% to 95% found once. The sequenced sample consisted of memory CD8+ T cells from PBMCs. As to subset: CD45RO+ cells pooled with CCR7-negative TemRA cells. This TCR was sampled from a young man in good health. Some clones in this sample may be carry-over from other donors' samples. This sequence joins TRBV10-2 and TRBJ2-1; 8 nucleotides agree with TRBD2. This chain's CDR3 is CASSVSGRASEQFF. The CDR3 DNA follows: TGCGCCAGCAGTGTTTCCGGGAGGGCCAGTGAGCAGTTCTTC.